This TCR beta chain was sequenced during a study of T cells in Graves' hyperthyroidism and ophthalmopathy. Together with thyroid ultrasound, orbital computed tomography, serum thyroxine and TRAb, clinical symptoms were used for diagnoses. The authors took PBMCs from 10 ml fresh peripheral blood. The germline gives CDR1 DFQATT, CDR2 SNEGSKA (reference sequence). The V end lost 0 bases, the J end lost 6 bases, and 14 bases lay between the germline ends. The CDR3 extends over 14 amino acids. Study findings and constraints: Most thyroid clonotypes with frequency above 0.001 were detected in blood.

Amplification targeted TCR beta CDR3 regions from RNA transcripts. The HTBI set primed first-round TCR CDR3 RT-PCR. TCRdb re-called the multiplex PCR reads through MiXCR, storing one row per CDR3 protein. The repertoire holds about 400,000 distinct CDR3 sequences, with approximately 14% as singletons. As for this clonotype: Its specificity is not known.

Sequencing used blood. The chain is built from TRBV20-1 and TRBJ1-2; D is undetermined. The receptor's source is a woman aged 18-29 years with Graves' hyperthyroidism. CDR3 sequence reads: CSARDGYSEDGYTF. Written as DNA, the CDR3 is TGCAGTGCTAGAGATGGTTACAGCGAAGATGGCTACACCTTC.